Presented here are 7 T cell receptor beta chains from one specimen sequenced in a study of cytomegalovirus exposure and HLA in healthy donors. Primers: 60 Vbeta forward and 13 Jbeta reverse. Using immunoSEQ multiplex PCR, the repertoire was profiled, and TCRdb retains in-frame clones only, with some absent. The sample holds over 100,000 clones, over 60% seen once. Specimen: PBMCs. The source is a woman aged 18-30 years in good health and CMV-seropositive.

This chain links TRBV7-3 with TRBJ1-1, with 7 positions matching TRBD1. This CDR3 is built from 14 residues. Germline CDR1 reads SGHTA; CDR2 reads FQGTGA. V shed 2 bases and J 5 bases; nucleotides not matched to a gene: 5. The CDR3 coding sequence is TGTGCCAGCAGCTTAGACAGGGTATCGACTGAAGCTTTCTTT. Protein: CASSLDRVSTEAFF.

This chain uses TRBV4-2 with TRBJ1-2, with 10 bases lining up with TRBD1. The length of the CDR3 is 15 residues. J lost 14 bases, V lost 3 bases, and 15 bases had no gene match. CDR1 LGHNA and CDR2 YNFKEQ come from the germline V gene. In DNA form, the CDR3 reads TGTGCCAGCAGCCAGGCTGACGGACAGGGGGTTCGGCTAACCTTC. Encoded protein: CASSQADGQGVRLTF.

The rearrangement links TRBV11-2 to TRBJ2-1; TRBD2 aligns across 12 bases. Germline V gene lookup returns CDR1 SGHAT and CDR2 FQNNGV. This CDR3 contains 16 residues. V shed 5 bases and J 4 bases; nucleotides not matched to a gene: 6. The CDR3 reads CASSPGTSGFYNEQFF. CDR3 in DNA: TGTGCCAGCAGCCCGGGGACTAGCGGGTTTTACAATGAGCAGTTCTTC.

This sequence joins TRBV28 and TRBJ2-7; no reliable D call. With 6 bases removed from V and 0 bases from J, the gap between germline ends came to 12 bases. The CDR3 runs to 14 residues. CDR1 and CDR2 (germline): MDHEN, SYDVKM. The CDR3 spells CASRPMSSSYEQYF. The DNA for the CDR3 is TGTGCCAGCAGGCCTATGTCGAGCTCCTACGAGCAGTACTTC.

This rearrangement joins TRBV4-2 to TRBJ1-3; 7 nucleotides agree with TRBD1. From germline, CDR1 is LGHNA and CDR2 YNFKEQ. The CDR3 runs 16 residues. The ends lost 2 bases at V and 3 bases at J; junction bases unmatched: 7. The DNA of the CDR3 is TGTGCCAGCAGCCAACGTCCCAGGACAGGTGGAAACACCATATATTTT. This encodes CASSQRPRTGGNTIYF.

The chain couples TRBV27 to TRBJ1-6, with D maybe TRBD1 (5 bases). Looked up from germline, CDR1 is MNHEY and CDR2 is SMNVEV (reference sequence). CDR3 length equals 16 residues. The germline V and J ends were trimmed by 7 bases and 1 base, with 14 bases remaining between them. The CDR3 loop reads CASTTRGGSYNSPLHF. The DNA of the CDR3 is TGTGCCAGCACCACACGGGGGGGTTCCTATAATTCACCCCTCCACTTT.

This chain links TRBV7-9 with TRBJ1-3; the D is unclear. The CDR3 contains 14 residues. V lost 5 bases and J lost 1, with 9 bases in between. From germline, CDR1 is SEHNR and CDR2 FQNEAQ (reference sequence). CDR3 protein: CASSVLRSGNTIYF. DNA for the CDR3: TGTGCCAGCAGCGTACTGCGTTCTGGAAACACCATATATTTT.